Listed here are 23 T cell receptor beta chains from one sample, sequenced in a study of shared clonotypes between healthy human individuals. The table came from immunoSEQ multiplex PCR; TCRdb's copy has only in-frame clones and leaves some out. Of about 2.3 million clones in the sample, over 90% were seen once. Specimen: naive CD4+ T cells from PBMCs. As for subset: CD45RA+ positively selected. The receptors originated from a man between 18 and 35 years old in good health. Some clones in this sample may be carry-over from other donors' samples.

The chain recombines TRBV6-6 with TRBJ2-3, with a weak D call TRBD2 (5 bases). Germline loops: CDR1 MNHNY, CDR2 SVGAGI (reference sequence). The CDR3 sequence is 14 residues long. V lost 7 bases and J lost 5, with 16 bases in between. CDR3: CASTQRLAEDTQYF. DNA for the CDR3: TGTGCCAGCACTCAGAGGCTAGCCGAAGATACGCAGTATTTT.

The rearrangement uses TRBV5-6 and TRBJ1-5; D uncertain. The CDR3 contains 14 residues. CDR1 is SGHDT, CDR2 YYEEEE, per germline. With 3 bases removed from V and 1 base from J, the gap between germline ends came to 8 bases. CDR3 in DNA: TGTGCCAGCAGCTCCCGGGCGAGCAATCAGCCCCAGCATTTT. This sequence encodes CASSSRASNQPQHF.

This sequence joins TRBV2 and TRBJ2-5; 8 bases fit TRBD1. The CDR3 has 13 amino acids. Germline CDR1 is SNHLY and CDR2 is FYNNEI. The V and J ends lost 8 bases and 2 bases, in that order; junction bases with no gene match: 4. The CDR3 bases are TGTGCCAGCGCCGACAGGGGACAAGAGACCCAGTACTTC. Translated, it gives CASADRGQETQYF.

V usage is TRBV5-1 and J usage is TRBJ1-5; no clear D gene. The CDR3 extends over 18 amino acids. CDR1 and CDR2 from the germline V gene are SGHRS and YFSETQ. Trimming stripped 0 bases from V and 0 bases from J, with 16 bases between. The CDR3 DNA is TGCGCCAGCAGCTTGGAGGGTTGGCAGGAATATAGCAATCAGCCCCAGCATTTT. It is translated as CASSLEGWQEYSNQPQHF.

The gene calls are TRBV4-3 and TRBJ1-2, with a weak D call TRBD1 (5 bases). This CDR3 contains 16 residues. Trimming stripped 6 bases from V and 0 bases from J, with 17 bases between. Per the germline V gene, CDR1 is LGHNA and CDR2 is YSLEER. CDR3 amino acids: CASSPSRGTTNYGYTF. CDR3 coding DNA: TGCGCCAGCAGTCCCTCAAGAGGGACCACTAACTATGGCTACACCTTC.

A remark on this clone: In the same sample, other DNA sequences code for this CDR3. V is TRBV5-4 and J is TRBJ1-3; the D is unclear. Trimming cost V 4 bases and J 1 base, with 6 bases left between them. The CDR3 has 13 residues. CDR1 is SGHNT, CDR2 YYREEE, per germline (reference sequence). For the CDR3, the DNA is TGTGCCAGCAGCCTCTTTTCTGGAAACACCATATATTTT. Translated: CASSLFSGNTIYF.

This sequence joins TRBV15 and TRBJ2-5; no clear D gene. CDR3 length: 13 amino acids. The V gene lost 0 bases and the J gene lost 4 bases, with 6 bases spanning the gap. From germline, CDR1 is LNHNV and CDR2 YYDKDF (reference sequence). CDR3 sequence: CATSRDVLETQYF. CDR3 bases: TGTGCCACCAGCAGAGATGTGTTAGAGACCCAGTACTTC.

V gene TRBV6-5 combines with J gene TRBJ1-2; the D is unclear. The ends were cut back, 6 bases at V and 1 base at J, with 9 bases in the middle. This CDR3 spans 13 amino acids. Germline CDR1 MNHEY, CDR2 SVGAGI. Written as DNA, the CDR3 is TGTGCCAGCAGCGTGCGGGTTAACTATGGCTACACCTTC. It translates to CASSVRVNYGYTF.

This rearrangement joins TRBV9 to TRBJ1-1, with TRBD1 identical over 7 bases. Germline values: CDR1 SGDLS, CDR2 YYNGEE. This CDR3 has 15 residues. The trim removed 1 base at V and 1 base at J, leaving 4 bases unmatched. DNA for the CDR3: TGTGCCAGCAGCGTAATGGCAGGGGGGAACACTGAAGCTTTCTTT. It yields the protein CASSVMAGGNTEAFF.

This clone came up once. J is TRBJ2-1 and V is TRBV2; no definite D call. V lost 7 bases and J lost 5, with 12 bases in between. This CDR3 region has 13 residues. The germline V gene has CDR1 SNHLY and CDR2 FYNNEI. CDR3 amino acids: CASTEGQNNEQFF. The CDR3 DNA reads as TGTGCCAGCACCGAAGGGCAGAACAATGAGCAGTTCTTC. The full variable domain, in which reference TRBV2 and TRBJ2-1 provide the parts outside the CDR3, is EPEVTQTPSHQVTQMGQEVILRCVPISNHLYFYWYRQILGQKVEFLVSFYNNEISEKSEIFDDQFSVERPDGSNFTLKIRSTKLEDSAMYFCASTEGQNNEQFFGPGTRLTVL.

The chain has TRBV7-9 and TRBJ2-7; 13 positions match TRBD2. The CDR3 is made up of 16 amino acids. Looked up from germline, CDR1 is SEHNR and CDR2 is FQNEAQ (reference sequence). The V gene end was trimmed by 4 bases and the J gene end by 7 bases; junction bases not matched to a gene: 10. CDR3 protein: CASSSRGGTSGTEQYF. Here the CDR3 DNA reads TGTGCCAGCAGCTCGAGGGGAGGGACTAGCGGGACTGAGCAGTACTTC.

The rearrangement joins TRBV28 to TRBJ1-5, with D unresolved. The CDR3 is 16 amino acids. Trimming cost V 3 bases and J 2 bases, with 14 bases left between them. Germline V lookup: CDR1 MDHEN, CDR2 SYDVKM. The CDR3 sequence: CASSFFIPRGNQPQHF. The CDR3 DNA reads TGTGCCAGCAGTTTTTTCATCCCGAGGGGCAATCAGCCCCAGCATTTT.

The rearrangement links TRBV6-1 to TRBJ1-5; TRBD1 is a possible D gene (6 bases). From germline, CDR1 is MNHNS and CDR2 SASEGT. V was trimmed by 2 bases and J by 11 bases, leaving 19 bases between them. There are 15 residues in the CDR3. The CDR3 is CASSEMGQGISAQHF. The CDR3, as DNA: TGTGCCAGCAGTGAAATGGGGCAGGGGATTTCAGCCCAGCATTTT.

V and J are TRBV7-9 and TRBJ2-1, with TRBD1 as a possible D gene (5 bases). This CDR3 has 13 residues. Trimming stripped 5 bases from V and 9 bases from J, with 14 bases between. Germline values: CDR1 SEHNR, CDR2 FQNEAQ (reference sequence). The CDR3 loop reads CASSIYRMSEQFF. The DNA of the CDR3 is TGTGCCAGCAGCATATACAGGATGAGTGAGCAGTTCTTC.

The chain uses TRBV2 and TRBJ2-5; D is possibly TRBD2 (6 bases). Germline CDR1 is SNHLY and CDR2 is FYNNEI. Deletions cut 6 bases from V and 5 bases from J, with 19 bases between. This CDR3 has 15 amino acids. CDR3 amino acids: CASRLAPSEEETQYF. CDR3 bases: TGTGCCAGCAGACTAGCACCCAGTGAGGAGGAGACCCAGTACTTC.

This chain joins TRBV27 and TRBJ1-2; D is undetermined. V dropped 6 bases and J dropped 8 bases, with 25 bases sitting between them. This CDR3 comprises 16 residues. Germline V gene data show CDR1 as MNHEY and CDR2 as SMNVEV (reference sequence). Here the CDR3 DNA reads TGTGCCAGCAGCTACGACTCACGGACGGCCGTGCGGGGCTACACCTTC. It translates to CASSYDSRTAVRGYTF.

This chain uses TRBV7-2 with TRBJ1-1, with D perhaps matching TRBD1 (5 bases). V lost 5 bases and J lost 0, with 19 bases in between. Per the germline V gene, CDR1 is SGHTA and CDR2 is FQGNSA. This CDR3 has 17 residues. The CDR3 nucleotides read TGTGCCAGCAGCCGCGTGGGGATCCCAGGGATGAACACTGAAGCTTTCTTT. It translates to CASSRVGIPGMNTEAFF.

The chain couples TRBV29-1 to TRBJ1-2; 11 nucleotides line up with TRBD1. The CDR3 sequence is 14 residues long. The V gene's germline CDR1 is SQVTM and CDR2 ANQGSEA. V was pared by 6 bases and J by 4 bases, with 7 bases of the junction left unmatched. The CDR3 nucleotides read TGCAGCGTATCGGCGGGACAGGGGGTCTATGGCTACACCTTC. Amino acid sequence: CSVSAGQGVYGYTF.

The chain couples TRBV15 to TRBJ2-2; D not certain. Germline loops: CDR1 LNHNV, CDR2 YYDKDF (reference sequence). The CDR3 is made up of 14 amino acids. V was cut by 0 bases and J by 7 bases, with 9 bases left in between. The CDR3 DNA is TGTGCCACCAGCAGAGATCCACTGGGCGGGGAGCTGTTTTTT. Protein product: CATSRDPLGGELFF.

The chain is built from TRBV4-2 and TRBJ2-1; TRBD2 might be the D (6 bases). This CDR3 has 17 residues. The V and J ends lost 0 bases and 0 bases respectively, with 12 bases between them. Germline V gene lookup returns CDR1 LGHNA and CDR2 YNFKEQ. The CDR3 coding sequence is TGTGCCAGCAGCCAAGAGGGGCTAGCGCGCTCCTACAATGAGCAGTTCTTC. Translating it yields CASSQEGLARSYNEQFF.

About this clone itself: This same CDR3 is encoded by further DNA sequences in the sample. The J gene is TRBJ2-1, the V gene TRBV7-9, with 11 nucleotides matching TRBD2. With 1 base clipped from V and 4 bases from J, the junction kept 3 bases outside the gene matches. The CDR3 has 16 residues. Germline V gives CDR1 SEHNR, CDR2 FQNEAQ (reference sequence). The CDR3 region is CASSLGGTSGYNEQFF. CDR3 in DNA: TGTGCCAGCAGCTTAGGTGGGACTAGCGGTTACAATGAGCAGTTCTTC.

Turning to this clone: The sample contains more than one DNA sequence encoding this CDR3. This chain connects TRBV5-1 to TRBJ2-2; D gene ambiguous. The CDR3 has 14 residues. V dropped 0 bases and J dropped 0 bases, with 3 bases sitting between them. In germline, CDR1 is SGHRS, CDR2 YFSETQ. Here the CDR3 reads CASSLAANTGELFF. In nucleotides, the CDR3 is TGCGCCAGCAGCTTGGCCGCGAACACCGGGGAGCTGTTTTTT. Based on the CDR3 plus reference TRBV5-1 and TRBJ2-2, the full variable domain is KAGVTQTPRYLIKTRGQQVTLSCSPISGHRSVSWYQQTPGQGLQFLFEYFSETQRNKGNFPGRFSGRQFSNSRSEMNVSTLELGDSALYLCASSLAANTGELFFGEGSRLTVL.

V gene TRBV4-1 combines with J gene TRBJ2-2; 8 bases are a match to TRBD1. The CDR3 covers 16 residues. Germline V gives CDR1 MGHRA, CDR2 YSYEKL. The J segment lost 6 bases and the V segment lost 2 bases, leaving 8 bases of the junction unmatched. The CDR3 sequence: CASSQPGQGEAGELFF. DNA of the CDR3: TGCGCCAGCAGCCAACCCGGACAGGGAGAAGCCGGGGAGCTGTTTTTT.